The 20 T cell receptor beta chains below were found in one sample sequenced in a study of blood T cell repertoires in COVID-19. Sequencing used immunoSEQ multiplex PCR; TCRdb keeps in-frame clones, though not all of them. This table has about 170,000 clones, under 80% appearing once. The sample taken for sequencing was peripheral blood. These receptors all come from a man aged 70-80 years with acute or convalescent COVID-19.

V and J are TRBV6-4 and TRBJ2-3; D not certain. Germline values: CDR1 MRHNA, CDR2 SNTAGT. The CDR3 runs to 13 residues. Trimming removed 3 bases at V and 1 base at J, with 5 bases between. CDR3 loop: CASSESGTDTQYF. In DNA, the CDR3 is TGTGCCAGCAGTGAGAGCGGCACAGATACGCAGTATTTT.

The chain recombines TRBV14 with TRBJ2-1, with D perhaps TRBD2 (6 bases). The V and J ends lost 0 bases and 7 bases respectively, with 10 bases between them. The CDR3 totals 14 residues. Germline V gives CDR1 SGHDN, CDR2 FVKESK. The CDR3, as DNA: TGTGCCAGCAGCCAAGAAAGACTAGATAATGAGCAGTTCTTC. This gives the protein CASSQERLDNEQFF.

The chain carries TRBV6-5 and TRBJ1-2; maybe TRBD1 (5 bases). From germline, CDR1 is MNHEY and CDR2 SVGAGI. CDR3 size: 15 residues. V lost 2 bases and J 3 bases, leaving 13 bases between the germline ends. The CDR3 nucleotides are TGTGCCAGCAGTTACGCCCCGGACAAGCACTATGGCTACACCTTC. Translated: CASSYAPDKHYGYTF.

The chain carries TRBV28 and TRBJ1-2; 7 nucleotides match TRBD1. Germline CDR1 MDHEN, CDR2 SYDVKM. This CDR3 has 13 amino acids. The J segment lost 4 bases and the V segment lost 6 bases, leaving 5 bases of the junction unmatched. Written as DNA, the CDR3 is TGTGCCAGCAGACTGGACAGGTTCTATGGCTACACCTTC. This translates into CASRLDRFYGYTF.

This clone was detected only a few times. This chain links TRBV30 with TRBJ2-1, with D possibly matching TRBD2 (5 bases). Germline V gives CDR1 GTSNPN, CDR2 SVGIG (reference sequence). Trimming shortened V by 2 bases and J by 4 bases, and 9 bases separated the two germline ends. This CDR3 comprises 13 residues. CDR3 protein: CAWSWGEYNEQFF. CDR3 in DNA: TGTGCCTGGAGTTGGGGAGAGTACAATGAGCAGTTCTTC.

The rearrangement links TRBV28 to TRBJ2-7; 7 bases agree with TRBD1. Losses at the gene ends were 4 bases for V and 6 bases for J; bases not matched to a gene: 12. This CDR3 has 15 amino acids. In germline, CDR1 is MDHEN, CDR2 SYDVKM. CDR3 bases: TGTGCCAGCAGTTCCGTACAGGGGATGGAGTCCGAGCAGTACTTC. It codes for CASSSVQGMESEQYF.

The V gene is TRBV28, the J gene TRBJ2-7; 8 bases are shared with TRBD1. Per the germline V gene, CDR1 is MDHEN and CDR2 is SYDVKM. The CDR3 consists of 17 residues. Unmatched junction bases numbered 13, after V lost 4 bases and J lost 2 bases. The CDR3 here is CASSSGQGGFVPYEQYF. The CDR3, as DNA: TGTGCCAGCAGTTCCGGACAGGGCGGTTTCGTCCCCTACGAGCAGTACTTC.

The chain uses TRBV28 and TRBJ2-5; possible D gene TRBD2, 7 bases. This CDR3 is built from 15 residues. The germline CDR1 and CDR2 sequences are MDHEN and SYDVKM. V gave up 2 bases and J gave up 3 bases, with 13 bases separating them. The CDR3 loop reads CASSLRGAAEETQYF. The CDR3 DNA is TGTGCCAGCAGTTTACGGGGGGCGGCGGAAGAGACCCAGTACTTC. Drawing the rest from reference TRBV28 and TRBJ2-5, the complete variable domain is DVKVTQSSRYLVKRTGEKVFLECVQDMDHENMFWYRQDPGLGLRLIYFSYDVKMKEKGDIPEGYSVSREKKERFSLILESASTNQTSMYLCASSLRGAAEETQYFGPGTRLLVL.

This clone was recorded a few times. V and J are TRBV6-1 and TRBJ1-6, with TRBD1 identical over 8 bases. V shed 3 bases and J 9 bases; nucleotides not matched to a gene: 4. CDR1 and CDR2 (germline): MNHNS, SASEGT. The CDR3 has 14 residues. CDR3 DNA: TGTGCCAGCAGTGACAGGGGGCAGGGTTCACCCCTCCACTTT. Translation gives CASSDRGQGSPLHF.

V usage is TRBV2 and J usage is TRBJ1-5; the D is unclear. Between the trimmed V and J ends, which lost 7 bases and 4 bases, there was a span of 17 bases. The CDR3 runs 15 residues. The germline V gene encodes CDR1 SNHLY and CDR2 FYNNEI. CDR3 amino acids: CASTIIEGRNQPQHF. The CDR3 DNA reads TGTGCCAGCACCATTATCGAGGGTAGGAATCAGCCCCAGCATTTT.

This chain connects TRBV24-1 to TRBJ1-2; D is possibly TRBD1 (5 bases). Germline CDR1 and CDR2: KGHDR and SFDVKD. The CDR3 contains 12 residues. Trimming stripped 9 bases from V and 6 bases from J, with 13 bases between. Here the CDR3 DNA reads TGTGCCACCTATGGGGAGGGGCATGGCTACACCTTC. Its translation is CATYGEGHGYTF.

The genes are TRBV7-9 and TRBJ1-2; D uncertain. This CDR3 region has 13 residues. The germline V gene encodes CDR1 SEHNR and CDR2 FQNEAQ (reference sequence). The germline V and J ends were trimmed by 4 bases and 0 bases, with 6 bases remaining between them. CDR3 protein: CASSSTPNYGYTF. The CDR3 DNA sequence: TGTGCCAGCAGCTCGACTCCTAACTATGGCTACACCTTC. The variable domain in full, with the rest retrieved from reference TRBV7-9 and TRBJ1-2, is DTGVSQNPRHKITKRGQNVTFRCDPISEHNRLYWYRQTLGQGPEFLTYFQNEAQLEKSRLLSDRFSAERPKGSFSTLEIQRTEQGDSAMYLCASSSTPNYGYTFGSGTRLTVV.

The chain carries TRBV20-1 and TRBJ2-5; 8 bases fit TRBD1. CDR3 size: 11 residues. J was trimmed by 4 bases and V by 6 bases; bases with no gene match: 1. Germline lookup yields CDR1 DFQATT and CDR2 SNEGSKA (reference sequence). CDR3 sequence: CSAGTGETQYF. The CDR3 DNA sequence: TGCAGTGCGGGGACAGGAGAGACCCAGTACTTC.

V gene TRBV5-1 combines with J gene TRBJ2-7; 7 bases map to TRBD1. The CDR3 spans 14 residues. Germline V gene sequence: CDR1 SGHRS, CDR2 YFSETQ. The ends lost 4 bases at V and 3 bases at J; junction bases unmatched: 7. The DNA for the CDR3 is TGCGCCAGCAGCCCGCAAGGGACAGACTACGAGCAGTACTTC. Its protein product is CASSPQGTDYEQYF.

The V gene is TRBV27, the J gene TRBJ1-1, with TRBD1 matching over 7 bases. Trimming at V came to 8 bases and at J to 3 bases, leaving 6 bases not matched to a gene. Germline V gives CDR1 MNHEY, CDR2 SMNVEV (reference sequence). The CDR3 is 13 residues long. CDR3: CASHRQGYTEAFF. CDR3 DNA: TGTGCCAGCCACAGACAGGGATACACTGAAGCTTTCTTT.

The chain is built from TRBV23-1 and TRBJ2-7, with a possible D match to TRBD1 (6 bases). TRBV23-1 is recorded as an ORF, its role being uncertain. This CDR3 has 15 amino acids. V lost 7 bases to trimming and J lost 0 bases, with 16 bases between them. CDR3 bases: TGCGCCAGCAACGGAGGACAGCTCATCTCCTACGAGCAGTACTTC. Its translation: CASNGGQLISYEQYF.

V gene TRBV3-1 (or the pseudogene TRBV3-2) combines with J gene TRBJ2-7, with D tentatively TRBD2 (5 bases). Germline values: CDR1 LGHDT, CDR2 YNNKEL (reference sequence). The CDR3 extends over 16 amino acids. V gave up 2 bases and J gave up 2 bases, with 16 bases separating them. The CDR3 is CASSQTKGSGPYEQYF. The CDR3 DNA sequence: TGTGCCAGCAGCCAAACTAAAGGCAGCGGTCCCTACGAGCAGTACTTC.

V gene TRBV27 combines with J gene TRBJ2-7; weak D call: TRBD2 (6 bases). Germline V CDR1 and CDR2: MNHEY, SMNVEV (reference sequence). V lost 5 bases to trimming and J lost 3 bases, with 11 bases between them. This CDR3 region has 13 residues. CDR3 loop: CASSPGLYYEQYF. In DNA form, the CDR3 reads TGTGCCAGCAGTCCGGGACTTTACTACGAGCAGTACTTC.

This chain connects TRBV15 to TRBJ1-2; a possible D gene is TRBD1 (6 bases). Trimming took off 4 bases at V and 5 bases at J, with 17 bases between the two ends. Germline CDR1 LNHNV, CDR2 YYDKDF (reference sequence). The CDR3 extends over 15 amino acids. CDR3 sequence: CATSTSRTDLYGYTF. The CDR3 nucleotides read TGTGCCACCAGCACTAGCAGGACAGATCTTTATGGCTACACCTTC.

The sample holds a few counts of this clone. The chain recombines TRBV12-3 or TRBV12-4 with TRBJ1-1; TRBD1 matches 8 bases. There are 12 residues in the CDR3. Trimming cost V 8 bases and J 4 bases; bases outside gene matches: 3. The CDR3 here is CASGQGPTEAFF. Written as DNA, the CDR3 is TGTGCCAGCGGACAGGGACCCACTGAAGCTTTCTTT.